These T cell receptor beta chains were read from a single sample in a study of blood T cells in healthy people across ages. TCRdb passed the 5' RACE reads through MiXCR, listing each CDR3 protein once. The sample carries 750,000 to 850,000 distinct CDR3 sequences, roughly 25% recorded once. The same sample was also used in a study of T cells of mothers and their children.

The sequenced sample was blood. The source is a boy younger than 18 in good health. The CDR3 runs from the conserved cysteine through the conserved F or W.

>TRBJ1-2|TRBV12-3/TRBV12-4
CASSLSRRRGADTF
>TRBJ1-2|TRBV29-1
CSVRTVHGYTF
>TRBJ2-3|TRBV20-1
CSARRVLTDTQYF
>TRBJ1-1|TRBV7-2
CAGSLGQLNTEAFF
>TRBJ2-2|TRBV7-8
CASSTGTSGRLSGELFF
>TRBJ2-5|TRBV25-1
CASSGRAGQETQYF
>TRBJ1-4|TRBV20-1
CSAREQGALNEKLFF
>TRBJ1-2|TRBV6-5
CASSYGPYGYTF
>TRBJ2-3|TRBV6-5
CASSYRFTDGTQYF
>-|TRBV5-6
CASSLAFSGEQETQYF
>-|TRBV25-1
CASSELAGDTQFF
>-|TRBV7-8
CASSLVPGGVTQYF
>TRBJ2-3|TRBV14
CASSQLAADTQYF
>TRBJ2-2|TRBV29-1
CSVEEGLNTGELFF
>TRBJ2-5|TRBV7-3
CASSQGLGAYQETQYF
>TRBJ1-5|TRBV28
CASSLSTGGYKGNQPQHF